The clone carrying this T cell receptor (beta chain) was observed a handful of times. Germline V gene lookup returns CDR1 SGHRS and CDR2 YFSETQ. The CDR3 sequence is 14 residues long. V lost 4 bases and J lost 8, with 15 bases in between. The data were taken from a study of OX40 agonist ivuxolimab in advanced cancers. TCRdb's copy holds only in-frame clones and misses some; the assay was immunoSEQ multiplex PCR. The sample lists about 58,000 clones; roughly 80% were seen once. Blood draws occurred at baseline, cycle 4 day 1, and cycle 7 day 1. The chain combines TRBV5-1 with TRBJ2-2; D remains unclear. The sequencing here drew on CD4+ or CD8+ T cells sorted from blood, taken in a trial of the OX40 agonist ivuxolimab. The TCR was taken from an adult with an advanced solid tumor such as melanoma, head and neck, liver or kidney cancer. CDR3 DNA: TGCGCCAGCAGCCCAAACCCCATTGGTGGGGAGCTGTTTTTT. This translates into CASSPNPIGGELFF. Complete variable domain (other parts from reference TRBV5-1 and TRBJ2-2): KAGVTQTPRYLIKTRGQQVTLSCSPISGHRSVSWYQQTPGQGLQFLFEYFSETQRNKGNFPGRFSGRQFSNSRSEMNVSTLELGDSALYLCASSPNPIGGELFFGEGSRLTVL.